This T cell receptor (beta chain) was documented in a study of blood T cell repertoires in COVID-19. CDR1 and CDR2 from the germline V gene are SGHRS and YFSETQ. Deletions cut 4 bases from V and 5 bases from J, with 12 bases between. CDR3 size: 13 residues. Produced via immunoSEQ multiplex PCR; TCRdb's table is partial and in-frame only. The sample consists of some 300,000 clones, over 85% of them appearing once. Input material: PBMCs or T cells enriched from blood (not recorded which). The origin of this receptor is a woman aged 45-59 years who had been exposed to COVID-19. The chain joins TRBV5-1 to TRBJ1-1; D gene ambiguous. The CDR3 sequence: CASSVAGMTEAFF. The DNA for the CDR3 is TGCGCCAGCAGCGTGGCGGGAATGACTGAAGCTTTCTTT.